This T cell receptor beta chain was identified in a study of cytomegalovirus exposure and HLA in healthy donors. PCR was performed using 60 Vbeta and 13 Jbeta primers. Repertoires were generated with immunoSEQ multiplex PCR, while TCRdb's copy carries only in-frame clones and drops some. The sample includes 150,000 to 200,000 clones, approximately 80% of them seen just once. From germline, CDR1 is MDHEN and CDR2 SYDVKM. After removal of 4 bases from V and 3 bases from J, the junction contained 6 bases not matched to a gene. The CDR3 loop spans 14 amino acids. The sequencing input was PBMCs. The source is a woman aged 35 to 49 in good health and CMV-seronegative. This rearrangement joins TRBV28 to TRBJ2-7; the match to TRBD1 covers 7 bases. The DNA for the CDR3 is TGTGCCAGCAGTTCGACAGGGAGAGGCTACGAGCAGTACTTC. This codes for CASSSTGRGYEQYF. The full variable domain, its missing parts supplied by reference TRBV28 and TRBJ2-7, is DVKVTQSSRYLVKRTGEKVFLECVQDMDHENMFWYRQDPGLGLRLIYFSYDVKMKEKGDIPEGYSVSREKKERFSLILESASTNQTSMYLCASSSTGRGYEQYFGPGTRLTVT.